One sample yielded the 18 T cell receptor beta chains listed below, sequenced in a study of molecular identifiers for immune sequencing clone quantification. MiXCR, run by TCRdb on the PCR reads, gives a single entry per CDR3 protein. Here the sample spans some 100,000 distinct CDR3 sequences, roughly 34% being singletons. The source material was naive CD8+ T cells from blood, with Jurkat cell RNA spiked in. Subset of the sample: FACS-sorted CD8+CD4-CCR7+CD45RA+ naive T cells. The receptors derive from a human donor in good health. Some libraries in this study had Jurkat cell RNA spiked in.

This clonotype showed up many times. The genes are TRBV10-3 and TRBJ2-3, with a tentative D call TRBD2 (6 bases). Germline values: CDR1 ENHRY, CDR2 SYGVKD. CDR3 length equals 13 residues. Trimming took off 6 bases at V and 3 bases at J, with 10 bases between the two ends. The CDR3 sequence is CAIRLAPTDTQYF. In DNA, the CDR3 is TGTGCCATCAGACTAGCACCGACAGATACGCAGTATTTT.

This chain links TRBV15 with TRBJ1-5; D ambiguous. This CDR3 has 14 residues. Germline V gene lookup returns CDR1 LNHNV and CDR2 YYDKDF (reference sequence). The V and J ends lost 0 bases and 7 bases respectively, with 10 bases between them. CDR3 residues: CATSRDRATQPQHF. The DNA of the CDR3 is TGTGCCACCAGCAGAGATCGGGCGACGCAGCCCCAGCATTTT.

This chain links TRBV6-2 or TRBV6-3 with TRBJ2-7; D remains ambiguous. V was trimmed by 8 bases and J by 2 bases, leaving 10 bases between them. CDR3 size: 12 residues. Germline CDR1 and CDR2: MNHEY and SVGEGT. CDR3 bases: TGTGCCAGCGGCCCGGTACCCTACGAGCAGTACTTC. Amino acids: CASGPVPYEQYF.

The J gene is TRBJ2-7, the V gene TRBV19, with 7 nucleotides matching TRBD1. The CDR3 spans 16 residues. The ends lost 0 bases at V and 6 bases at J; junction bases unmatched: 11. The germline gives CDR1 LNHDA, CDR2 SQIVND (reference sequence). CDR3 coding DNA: TGTGCCAGTAGTATAGATCCGGGACAGTCGTGTTGCGAGCAGTACTTC. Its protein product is CASSIDPGQSCCEQYF.

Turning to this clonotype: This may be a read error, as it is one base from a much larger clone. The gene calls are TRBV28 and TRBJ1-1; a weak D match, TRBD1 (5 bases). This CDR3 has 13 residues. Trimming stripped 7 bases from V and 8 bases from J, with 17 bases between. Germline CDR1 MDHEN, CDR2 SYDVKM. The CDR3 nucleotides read TGTGCCAGCACCCCGGGCCCCAGGGCCGAAGCTTTCTTT. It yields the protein CASTPGPRAEAFF.

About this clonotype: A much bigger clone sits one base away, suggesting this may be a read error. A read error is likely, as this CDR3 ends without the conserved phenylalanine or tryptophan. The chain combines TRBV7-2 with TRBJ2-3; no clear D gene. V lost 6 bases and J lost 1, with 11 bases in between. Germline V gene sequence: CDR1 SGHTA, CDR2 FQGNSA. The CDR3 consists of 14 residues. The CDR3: CASSRYLRTDTQYL. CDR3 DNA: TGTGCCAGCAGTCGATACCTTCGCACAGATACGCAGTATCTT.

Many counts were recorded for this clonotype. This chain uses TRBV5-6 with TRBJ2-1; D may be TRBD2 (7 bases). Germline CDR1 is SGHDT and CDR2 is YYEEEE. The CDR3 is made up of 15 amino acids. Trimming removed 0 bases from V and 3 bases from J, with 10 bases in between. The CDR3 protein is CASSLVGGGYNEQFF. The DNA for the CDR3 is TGTGCCAGCAGCTTGGTGGGAGGGGGCTACAATGAGCAGTTCTTC.

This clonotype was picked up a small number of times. The CDR3 bases are TGTGCCAGCAGTTTAGAGGGGGGGACGGCTAGCGTCACAGATACGCAGTATTTT. Protein product: CASSLEGGTASVTDTQYF. The chain recombines TRBV28 with TRBJ2-3, with D maybe TRBD2 (7 bases). The CDR3 is 18 residues long. Germline values: CDR1 MDHEN, CDR2 SYDVKM. V was trimmed by 2 bases and J by 2 bases, leaving 20 bases between them.

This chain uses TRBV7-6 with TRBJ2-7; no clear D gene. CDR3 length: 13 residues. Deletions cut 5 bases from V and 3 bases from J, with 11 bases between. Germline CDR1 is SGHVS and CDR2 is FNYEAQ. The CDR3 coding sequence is TGTGCCAGCAGCACTACAACAAACTACGAGCAGTACTTC. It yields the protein CASSTTTNYEQYF.

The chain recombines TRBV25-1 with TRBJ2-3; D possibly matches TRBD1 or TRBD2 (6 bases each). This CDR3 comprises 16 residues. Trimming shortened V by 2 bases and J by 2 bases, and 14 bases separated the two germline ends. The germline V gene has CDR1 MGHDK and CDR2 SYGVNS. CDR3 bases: TGTGCCAGCAGTGAAGATGGGGGGCCCTACACAGATACGCAGTATTTT. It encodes CASSEDGGPYTDTQYF.

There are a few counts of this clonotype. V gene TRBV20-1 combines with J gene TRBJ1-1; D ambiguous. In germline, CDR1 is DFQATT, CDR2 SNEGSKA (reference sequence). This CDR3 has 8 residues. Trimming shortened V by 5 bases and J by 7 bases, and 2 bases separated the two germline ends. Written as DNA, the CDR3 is TGCAGTGCTGGTGAAGCTTTCTTT. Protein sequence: CSAGEAFF.

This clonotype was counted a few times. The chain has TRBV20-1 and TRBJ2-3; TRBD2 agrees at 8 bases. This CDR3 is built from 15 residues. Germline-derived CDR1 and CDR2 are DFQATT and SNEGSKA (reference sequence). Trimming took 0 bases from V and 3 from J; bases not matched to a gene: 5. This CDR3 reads CSARDREGETDTQYF. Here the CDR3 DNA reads TGCAGTGCTAGAGATCGGGAGGGAGAGACAGATACGCAGTATTTT.

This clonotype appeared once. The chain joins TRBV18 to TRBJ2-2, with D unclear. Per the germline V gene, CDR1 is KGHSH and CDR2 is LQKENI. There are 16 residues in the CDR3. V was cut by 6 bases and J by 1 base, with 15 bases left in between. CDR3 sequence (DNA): TGTGCCAGCTCGACGGTCGAACCGGAGAACACCGGGGAGCTGTTTTTT. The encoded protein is CASSTVEPENTGELFF.

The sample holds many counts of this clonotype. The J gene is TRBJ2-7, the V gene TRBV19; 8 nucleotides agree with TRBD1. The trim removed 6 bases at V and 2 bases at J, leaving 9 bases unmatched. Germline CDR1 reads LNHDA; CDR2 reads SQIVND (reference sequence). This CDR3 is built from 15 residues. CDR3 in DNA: TGTGCCAGTAGCACTCCCCTGGACAGGGCCTACGAGCAGTACTTC. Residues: CASSTPLDRAYEQYF.

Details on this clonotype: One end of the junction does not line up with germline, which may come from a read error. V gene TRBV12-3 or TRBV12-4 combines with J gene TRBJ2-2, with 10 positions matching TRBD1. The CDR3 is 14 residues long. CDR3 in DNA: TGTGTCAGCGAAGGACAGGGGGATGCCGGGGAGCTGTTTTTT. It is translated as CVSEGQGDAGELFF.

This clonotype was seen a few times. In DNA form, the CDR3 reads TGTGCCAGCAGTCCCCTTCGGCAGGGGGCTTACGAGCAGTACTTC. This encodes CASSPLRQGAYEQYF. The chain is built from TRBV28 and TRBJ2-7; TRBD1 matches at 8 bases. Germline V gene lookup returns CDR1 MDHEN and CDR2 SYDVKM. V was pared by 5 bases and J by 4 bases, with 10 bases of the junction left unmatched. The CDR3 is made up of 15 amino acids.

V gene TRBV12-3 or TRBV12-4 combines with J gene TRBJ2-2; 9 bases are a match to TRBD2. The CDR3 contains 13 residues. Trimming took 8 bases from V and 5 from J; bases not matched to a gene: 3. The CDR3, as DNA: TGTGCCAGCGGACTAGCGTTGACCGGGGAGCTGTTTTTT. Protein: CASGLALTGELFF.

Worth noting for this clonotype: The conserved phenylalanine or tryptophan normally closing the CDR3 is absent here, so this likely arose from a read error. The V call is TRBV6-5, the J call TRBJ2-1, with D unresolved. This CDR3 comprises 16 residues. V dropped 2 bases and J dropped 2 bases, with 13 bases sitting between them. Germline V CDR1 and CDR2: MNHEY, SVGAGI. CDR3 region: CASSYRLTFTYNEQFI. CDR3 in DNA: TGTGCCAGCAGTTACCGCTTAACCTTTACCTACAATGAGCAGTTCATC.